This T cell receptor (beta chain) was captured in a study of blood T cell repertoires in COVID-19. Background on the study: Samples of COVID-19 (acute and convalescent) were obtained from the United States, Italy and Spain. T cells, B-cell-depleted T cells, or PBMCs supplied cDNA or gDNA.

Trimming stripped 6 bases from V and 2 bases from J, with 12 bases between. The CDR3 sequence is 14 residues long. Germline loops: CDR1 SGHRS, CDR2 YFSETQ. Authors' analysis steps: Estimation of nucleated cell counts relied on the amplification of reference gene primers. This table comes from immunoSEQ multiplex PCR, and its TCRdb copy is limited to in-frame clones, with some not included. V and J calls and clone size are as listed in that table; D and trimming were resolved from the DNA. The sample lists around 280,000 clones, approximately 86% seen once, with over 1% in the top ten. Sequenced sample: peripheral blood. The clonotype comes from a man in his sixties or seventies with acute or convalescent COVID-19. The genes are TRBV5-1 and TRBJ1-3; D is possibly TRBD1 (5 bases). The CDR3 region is CASTGFSPGNTIYF. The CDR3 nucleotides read TGCGCCAGCACAGGGTTTTCCCCTGGAAACACCATATATTTT.